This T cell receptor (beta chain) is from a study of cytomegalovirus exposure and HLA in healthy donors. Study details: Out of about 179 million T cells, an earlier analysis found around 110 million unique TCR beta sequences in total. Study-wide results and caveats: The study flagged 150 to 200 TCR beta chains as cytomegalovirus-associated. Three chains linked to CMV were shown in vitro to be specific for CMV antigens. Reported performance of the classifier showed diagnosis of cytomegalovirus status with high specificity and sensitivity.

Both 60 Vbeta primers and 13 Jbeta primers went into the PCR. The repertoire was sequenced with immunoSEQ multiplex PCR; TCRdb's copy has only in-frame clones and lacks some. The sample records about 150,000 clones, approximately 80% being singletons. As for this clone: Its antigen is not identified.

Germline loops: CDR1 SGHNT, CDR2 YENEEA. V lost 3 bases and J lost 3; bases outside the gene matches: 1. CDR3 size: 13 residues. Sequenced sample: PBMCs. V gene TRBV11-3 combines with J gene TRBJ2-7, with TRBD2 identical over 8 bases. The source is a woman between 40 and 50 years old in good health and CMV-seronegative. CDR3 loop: CASSLSGSYEQYF. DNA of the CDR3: TGTGCCAGCAGCTTGAGCGGGAGCTACGAGCAGTACTTC.